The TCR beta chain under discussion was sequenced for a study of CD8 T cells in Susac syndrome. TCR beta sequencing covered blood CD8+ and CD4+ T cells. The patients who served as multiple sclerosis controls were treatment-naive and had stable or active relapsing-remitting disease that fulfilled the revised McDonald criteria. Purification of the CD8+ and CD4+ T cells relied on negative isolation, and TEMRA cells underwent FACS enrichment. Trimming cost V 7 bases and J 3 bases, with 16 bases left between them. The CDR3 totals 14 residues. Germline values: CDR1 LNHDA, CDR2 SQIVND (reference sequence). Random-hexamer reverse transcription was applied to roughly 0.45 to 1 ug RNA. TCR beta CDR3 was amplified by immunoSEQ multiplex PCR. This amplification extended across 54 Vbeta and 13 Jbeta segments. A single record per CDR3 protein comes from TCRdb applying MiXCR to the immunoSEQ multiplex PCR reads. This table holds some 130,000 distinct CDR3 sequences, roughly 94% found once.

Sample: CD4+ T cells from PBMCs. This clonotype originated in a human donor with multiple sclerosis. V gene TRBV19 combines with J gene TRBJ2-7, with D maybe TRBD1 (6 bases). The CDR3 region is CASTPGHPYYEQYF. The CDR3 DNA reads TGTGCCAGTACACCGGGACATCCCTACTACGAGCAGTACTTC.